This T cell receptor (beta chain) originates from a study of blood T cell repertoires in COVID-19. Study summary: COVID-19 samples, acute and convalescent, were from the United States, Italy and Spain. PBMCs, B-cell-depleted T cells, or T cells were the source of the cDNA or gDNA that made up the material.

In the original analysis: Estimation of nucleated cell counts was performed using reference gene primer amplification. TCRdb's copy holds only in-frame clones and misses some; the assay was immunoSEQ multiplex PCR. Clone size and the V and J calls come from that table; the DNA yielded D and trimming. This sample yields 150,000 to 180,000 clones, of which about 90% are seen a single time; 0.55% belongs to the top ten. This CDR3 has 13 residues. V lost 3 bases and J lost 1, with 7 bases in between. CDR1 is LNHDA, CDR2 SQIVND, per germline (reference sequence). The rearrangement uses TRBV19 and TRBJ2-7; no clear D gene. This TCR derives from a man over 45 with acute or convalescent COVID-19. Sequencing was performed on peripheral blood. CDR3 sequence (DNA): TGTGCCAGTAGTATGGCCCGTTCCTACGAGCAGTACGTC. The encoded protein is CASSMARSYEQYV.